These 7 T cell receptor beta chains were all obtained from the same sample, sequenced in a study of early T cells in non-severe SARS-CoV-2 infection. TCRdb ran MiXCR on the 5' RACE reads and lists one entry per CDR3 protein. The sample records roughly 66,000 distinct CDR3 sequences, less than 9.5% being singletons. Sequenced sample: whole blood. The receptors here all came from an adult who was a healthcare worker with PCR-confirmed SARS-CoV-2 infection or an uninfected control (not recorded which).

The gene calls are TRBV5-6 and TRBJ2-4, with 13 bases identical to TRBD2. Germline trimming cut 0 bases from V and 11 bases from J; bases unmatched to any gene: 2. The CDR3 contains 14 residues. The germline V gene has CDR1 SGHDT and CDR2 YYEEEE. The CDR3 protein is CASSLGGLAGVQYF. The CDR3 DNA reads TGTGCCAGCAGCTTGGGAGGACTAGCGGGAGTTCAGTACTTC.

The CDR3 DNA sequence: TGTGCCAGCAGCTTAACACGGGACTTCGGAAATAATGAGCAGTTCTTC. It specifies CASSLTRDFGNNEQFF. This rearrangement joins TRBV7-2 to TRBJ2-1; D possibly corresponds to TRBD2 (6 bases). There are 16 residues in the CDR3. The ends were cut back, 2 bases at V and 7 bases at J, with 18 bases in the middle. Germline CDR1 SGHTA, CDR2 FQGNSA.

This clonotype was found a few times. This sequence joins TRBV5-1 and TRBJ2-2; D is unclear. This CDR3 is 14 amino acids long. CDR1 is SGHRS, CDR2 YFSETQ, per germline. The V gene lost 2 bases and the J gene lost 1 base, with 6 bases spanning the gap. The CDR3 sequence: CASSFDMNTGELFF. In DNA form, the CDR3 reads TGCGCCAGCAGCTTCGACATGAACACCGGGGAGCTGTTTTTT.

This clonotype was counted ten times or more. The chain links TRBV2 to TRBJ1-3; 7 bases are a match to TRBD1. J gave up 0 bases and V 0 bases, and 5 bases lay outside the gene matches. Germline CDR1 and CDR2: SNHLY and FYNNEI. There are 17 residues in the CDR3. The CDR3 spells CASSEAGGTVSGNTIYF. The CDR3 DNA reads as TGTGCCAGCAGTGAAGCGGGAGGGACAGTCTCTGGAAACACCATATATTTT.

This clonotype was seen a handful of times. The chain combines TRBV20-1 with TRBJ2-3; 7 nucleotides match TRBD2. The V gene end was trimmed by 6 bases and the J gene end by 4 bases; junction bases not matched to a gene: 10. The CDR3 consists of 14 residues. The germline CDR1 and CDR2 sequences are DFQATT and SNEGSKA (reference sequence). CDR3 sequence reads: CSAWGGSSADTQYF. As DNA, the CDR3 is TGCAGTGCCTGGGGCGGGAGCTCCGCAGATACGCAGTATTTT.

The rearrangement uses TRBV29-1 and TRBJ1-1; no definite D call. The CDR3 has 13 residues. Per germline, CDR1 SQVTM and CDR2 ANQGSEA. Deletions cut 1 base from V and 2 bases from J, with 8 bases between. CDR3 bases: TGCAGCGTTGAAGGGATAGGAAACACTGAAGCTTTCTTT. Protein product: CSVEGIGNTEAFF.

This clonotype occurred many times. V and J are TRBV12-3 or TRBV12-4 and TRBJ1-2, with a weak D call TRBD1 (5 bases). This CDR3 contains 13 residues. V was cut by 3 bases and J by 1 base, with 6 bases left in between. CDR3 nucleotide sequence: TGTGCCAGCAGTTTCAGGGTTAACTATGGCTACACCTTC. It specifies CASSFRVNYGYTF.